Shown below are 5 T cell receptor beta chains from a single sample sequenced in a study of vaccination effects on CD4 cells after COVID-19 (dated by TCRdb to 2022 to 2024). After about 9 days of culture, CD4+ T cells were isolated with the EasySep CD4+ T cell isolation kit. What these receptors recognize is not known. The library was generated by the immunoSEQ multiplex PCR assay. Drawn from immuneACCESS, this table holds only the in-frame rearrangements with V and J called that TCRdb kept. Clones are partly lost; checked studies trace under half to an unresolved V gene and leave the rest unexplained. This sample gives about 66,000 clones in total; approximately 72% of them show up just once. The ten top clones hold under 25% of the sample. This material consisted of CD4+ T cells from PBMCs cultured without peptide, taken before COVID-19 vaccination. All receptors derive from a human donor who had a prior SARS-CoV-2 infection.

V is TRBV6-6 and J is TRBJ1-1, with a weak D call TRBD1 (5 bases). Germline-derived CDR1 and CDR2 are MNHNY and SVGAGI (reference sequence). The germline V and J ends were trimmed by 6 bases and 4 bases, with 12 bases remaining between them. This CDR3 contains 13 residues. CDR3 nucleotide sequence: TGTGCCAGCAGCAGTGCGGGGGGCACTGAAGCTTTCTTT. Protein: CASSSAGGTEAFF.

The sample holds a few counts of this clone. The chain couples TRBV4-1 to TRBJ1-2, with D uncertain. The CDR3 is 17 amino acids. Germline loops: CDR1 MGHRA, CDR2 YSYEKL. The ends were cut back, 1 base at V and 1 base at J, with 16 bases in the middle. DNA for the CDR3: TGCGCCAGCAGCCAAGCGGGCTCAGGAGGGCTTAACTATGGCTACACCTTC. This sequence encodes CASSQAGSGGLNYGYTF.

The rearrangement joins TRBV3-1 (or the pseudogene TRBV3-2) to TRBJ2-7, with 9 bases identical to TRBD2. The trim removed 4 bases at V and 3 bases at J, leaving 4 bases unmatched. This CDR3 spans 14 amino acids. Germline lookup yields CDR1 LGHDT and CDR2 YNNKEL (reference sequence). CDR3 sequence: CASSLRTSVYEQYF. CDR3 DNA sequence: TGTGCCAGCAGCCTACGGACTAGCGTCTACGAGCAGTACTTC.

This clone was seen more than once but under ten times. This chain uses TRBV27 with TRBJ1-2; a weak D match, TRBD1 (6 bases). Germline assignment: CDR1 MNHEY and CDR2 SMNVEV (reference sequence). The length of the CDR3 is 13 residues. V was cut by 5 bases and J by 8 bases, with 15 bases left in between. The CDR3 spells CASSIRGIGGYTF. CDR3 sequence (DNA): TGTGCCAGCAGTATTAGGGGGATCGGGGGCTACACCTTC.

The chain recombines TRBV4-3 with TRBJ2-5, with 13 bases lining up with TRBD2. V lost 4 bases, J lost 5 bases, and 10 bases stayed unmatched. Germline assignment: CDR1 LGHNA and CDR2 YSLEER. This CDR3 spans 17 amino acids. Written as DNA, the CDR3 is TGCGCCAGCAGCCGCAGACTAGCGGGGGGTCTCGTGGAGACCCAGTACTTC. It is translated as CASSRRLAGGLVETQYF.